The 7 T cell receptor beta chains in this list originate from one sample, sequenced in a study of cytomegalovirus exposure and HLA in healthy donors. The PCR had 60 Vbeta and 13 Jbeta primers. This table comes from immunoSEQ multiplex PCR, and its TCRdb copy is limited to in-frame clones, with some not included. The data hold more than 90,000 clones, with approximately 70% observed a single time. The sequenced sample consisted of PBMCs. The receptors derive from a young woman in good health and CMV-seronegative.

The V call is TRBV7-9, the J call TRBJ1-6; 12 positions match TRBD1. V was pared by 2 bases and J by 7 bases, with 12 bases of the junction left unmatched. CDR1 and CDR2 from the germline V gene are SEHNR and FQNEAQ (reference sequence). The CDR3 covers 19 residues. The CDR3 bases are TGTGCCAGCAGCTTAACCCGAAGATGGGGACAGGGGGCGAATTCACCCCTCCACTTT. Protein: CASSLTRRWGQGANSPLHF.

V gene TRBV7-9 combines with J gene TRBJ1-5, with TRBD1 as a possible D gene (5 bases). The CDR3 has 13 residues. Germline V gene data show CDR1 as SEHNR and CDR2 as FQNEAQ (reference sequence). The V gene lost 6 bases and the J gene lost 5 bases, with 11 bases spanning the gap. This chain's CDR3 is CASRQGGDQPQHF. The DNA of the CDR3 is TGTGCCAGCAGGCAGGGAGGCGATCAGCCCCAGCATTTT. Full variable domain (rest looked up from reference TRBV7-9 and TRBJ1-5): DTGVSQNPRHKITKRGQNVTFRCDPISEHNRLYWYRQTLGQGPEFLTYFQNEAQLEKSRLLSDRFSAERPKGSFSTLEIQRTEQGDSAMYLCASRQGGDQPQHFGDGTRLSIL.

V usage is TRBV29-1 and J usage is TRBJ2-1, with 7 bases fitting TRBD2. This CDR3 contains 13 residues. CDR1 and CDR2 from the germline V gene are SQVTM and ANQGSEA. The V segment lost 6 bases and the J segment 3 bases; nucleotides outside the gene matches: 5. The CDR3 region is CSVESGNYNEQFF. CDR3 in DNA: TGCAGCGTAGAAAGCGGGAACTACAATGAGCAGTTCTTC.

V gene TRBV27 combines with J gene TRBJ2-5; TRBD1 might be the D (6 bases). The germline V gene encodes CDR1 MNHEY and CDR2 SMNVEV (reference sequence). Trimming left V 5 bases short and J 2 bases short, with 12 bases between. This CDR3 has 14 amino acids. This CDR3 reads CASSGGQPQETQYF. The CDR3 DNA is TGTGCCAGCAGTGGGGGACAACCACAAGAGACCCAGTACTTC.

This chain connects TRBV5-1 to TRBJ1-1; D is ambiguous. The V end lost 2 bases, the J end lost 5 bases, and 10 bases lay between the germline ends. Germline assignment: CDR1 SGHRS and CDR2 YFSETQ. The CDR3 contains 13 residues. The DNA of the CDR3 is TGCGCCAGCAGCTTCCCCTCGGGAACTGAAGCTTTCTTT. It translates to CASSFPSGTEAFF.

This clone was picked up a small number of times. The rearrangement joins TRBV9 to TRBJ1-1; 7 bases map to TRBD1. V lost 3 bases, J lost 0 bases, and 5 bases stayed unmatched. This CDR3 has 15 amino acids. Germline V gene data show CDR1 as SGDLS and CDR2 as YYNGEE. The DNA of the CDR3 is TGTGCCAGCAGCGGACAGGGTTGGATGAACACTGAAGCTTTCTTT. The encoded protein is CASSGQGWMNTEAFF. Using reference TRBV9 and TRBJ1-1 for the parts outside the CDR3, the full variable domain is DSGVTQTPKHLITATGQRVTLRCSPRSGDLSVYWYQQSLDQGLQFLIQYYNGEERAKGNILERFSAQQFPDLHSELNLSSLELGDSALYFCASSGQGWMNTEAFFGQGTRLTVV.

This chain uses TRBV4-2 with TRBJ2-3; D gene ambiguous. The length of the CDR3 is 16 residues. Germline-derived CDR1 and CDR2 are LGHNA and YNFKEQ. V lost 2 bases and J 4 bases, leaving 16 bases between the germline ends. CDR3 sequence: CASSQSPRSTADTQYF. CDR3 DNA sequence: TGTGCCAGCAGCCAATCACCCAGATCCACAGCAGATACGCAGTATTTT.